Following are 3 T cell receptor beta chains from one sample sequenced in a study of human thymus T cells (dated by TCRdb to about 2020). Thymus tissue was collected as surgical resects that were removed during corrective cardiac surgery. The library was generated by the immunoSEQ multiplex PCR assay. TCRdb's version of the immuneACCESS table is confined to in-frame rearrangements and falls short of the full clone set. An unresolved V gene accounts for under half of the shortfall where checked; the remainder is of unknown origin. The sample has around 70,000 clones on record, 85% to 95% of them singletons. 0.03% to 0.035% of the sample lies in the top ten. Material: thymus tissue. The origin of the receptors is a girl under three years old with a congenital heart defect but otherwise immunologically healthy.

The chain uses TRBV4-3 and TRBJ2-3; 8 bases are shared with TRBD1. V gave up 4 bases and J gave up 2 bases; unmatched junction bases: 5. Germline lookup yields CDR1 LGHNA and CDR2 YSLEER. There are 15 residues in the CDR3. As DNA, the CDR3 is TGCGCCAGCAGCCTAAAGACAGGGGACACAGATACGCAGTATTTT. It specifies CASSLKTGDTDTQYF.

The chain combines TRBV7-9 with TRBJ2-1, with 9 bases matching TRBD2. Germline V gives CDR1 SEHNR, CDR2 FQNEAQ (reference sequence). The CDR3 runs to 16 residues. After removal of 5 bases from V and 8 bases from J, the junction contained 13 bases not matched to a gene. Here the CDR3 DNA reads TGTGCCAGCAGCCCCCCCGGGACTAGCATCTCACATGAGCAGTTCTTC. The encoded protein is CASSPPGTSISHEQFF.

The chain couples TRBV5-4 to TRBJ2-7; D is uncertain. Trimming left V 0 bases short and J 9 bases short, with 10 bases between. CDR1 SGHNT and CDR2 YYREEE come from the germline V gene (reference sequence). CDR3 length: 12 amino acids. CDR3 protein: CASSLGTRRQYF. The CDR3 DNA follows: TGTGCCAGCAGCTTGGGCACCCGTCGGCAGTACTTC.